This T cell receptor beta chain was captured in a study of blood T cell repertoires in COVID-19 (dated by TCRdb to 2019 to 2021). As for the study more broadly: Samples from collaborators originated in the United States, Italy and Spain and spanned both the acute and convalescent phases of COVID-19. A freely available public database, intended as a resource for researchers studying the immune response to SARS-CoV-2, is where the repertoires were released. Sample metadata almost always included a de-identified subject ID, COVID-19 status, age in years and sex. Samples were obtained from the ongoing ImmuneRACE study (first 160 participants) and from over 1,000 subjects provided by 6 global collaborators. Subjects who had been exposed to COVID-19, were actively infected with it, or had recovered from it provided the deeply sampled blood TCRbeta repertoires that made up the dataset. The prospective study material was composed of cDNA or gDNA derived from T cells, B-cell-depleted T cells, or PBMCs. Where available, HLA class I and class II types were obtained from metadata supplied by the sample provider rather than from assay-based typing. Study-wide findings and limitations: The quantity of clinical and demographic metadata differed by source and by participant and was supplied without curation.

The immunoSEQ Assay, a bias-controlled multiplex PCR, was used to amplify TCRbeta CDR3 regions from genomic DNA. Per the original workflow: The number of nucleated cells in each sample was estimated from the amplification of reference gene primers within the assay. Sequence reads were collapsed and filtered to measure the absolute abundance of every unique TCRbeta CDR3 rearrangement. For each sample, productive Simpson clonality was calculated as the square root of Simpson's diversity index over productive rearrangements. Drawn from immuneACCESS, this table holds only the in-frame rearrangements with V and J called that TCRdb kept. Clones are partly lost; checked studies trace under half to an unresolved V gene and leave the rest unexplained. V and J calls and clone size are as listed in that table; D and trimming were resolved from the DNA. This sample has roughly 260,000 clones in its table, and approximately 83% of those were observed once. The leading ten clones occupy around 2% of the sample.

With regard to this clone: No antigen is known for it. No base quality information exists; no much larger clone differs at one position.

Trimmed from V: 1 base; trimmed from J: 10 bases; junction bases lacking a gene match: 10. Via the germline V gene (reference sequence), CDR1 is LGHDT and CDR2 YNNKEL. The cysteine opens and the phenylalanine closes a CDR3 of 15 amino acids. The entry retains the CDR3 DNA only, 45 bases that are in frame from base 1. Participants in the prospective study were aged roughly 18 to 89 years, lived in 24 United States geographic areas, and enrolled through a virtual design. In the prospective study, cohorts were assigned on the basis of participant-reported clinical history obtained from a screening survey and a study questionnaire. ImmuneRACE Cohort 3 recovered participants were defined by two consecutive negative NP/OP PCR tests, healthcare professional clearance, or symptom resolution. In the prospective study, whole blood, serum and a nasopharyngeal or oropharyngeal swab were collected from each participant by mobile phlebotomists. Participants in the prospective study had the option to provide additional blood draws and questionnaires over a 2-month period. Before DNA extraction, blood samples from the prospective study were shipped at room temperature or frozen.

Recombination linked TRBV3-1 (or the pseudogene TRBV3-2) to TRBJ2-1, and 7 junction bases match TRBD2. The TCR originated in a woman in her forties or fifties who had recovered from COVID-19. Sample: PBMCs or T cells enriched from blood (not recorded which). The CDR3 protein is CASSQGGSLIGEQFF. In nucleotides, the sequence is TGTGCCAGCAGCCAAGGCGGGAGCCTGATCGGGGAGCAGTTCTTC.